The rows below give T cell receptor beta chains drawn from one sample of a study of a mutant IDH1 vaccine in newly diagnosed glioma. No cognate antigen is known for these TCRs. Assay used: immunoSEQ multiplex PCR; TCRdb lists only in-frame clones, some missing. The data show about 54,000 clones, under 90% seen once. Here the sequenced sample was PBMCs, taken from a glioma patient whose treatment included an IDH1 peptide vaccine. The receptor set was obtained from a woman younger than 35 with glioma. CDR3s include the opening cysteine and the closing phenylalanine or tryptophan.

v_call: TRBV9
j_call: TRBJ2-1
cdr3_aa: CASSAGGYNEQFF

v_call: TRBV7-9
j_call: TRBJ2-1
cdr3_aa: CASSPRGLAINEQFF

v_call: TRBV5-1
j_call: TRBJ2-3
cdr3_aa: CASSSEAGVADTQYF

v_call: TRBV9
j_call: TRBJ2-7
cdr3_aa: CASSVDPPDEQYF

v_call: TRBV6-1
j_call: TRBJ1-1
cdr3_aa: CASSQQTGNTEAFF

v_call: TRBV19
j_call: TRBJ1-5
cdr3_aa: CASIHRGLNQPQHF

v_call: TRBV9
j_call: TRBJ2-2
cdr3_aa: CASSVGGAGGDTGELFF

v_call: TRBV10-1
j_call: TRBJ1-1
cdr3_aa: CASSEDRLSGEAFF

v_call: TRBV5-1
j_call: TRBJ2-7
cdr3_aa: CASSPVAGAGEQYF

v_call: TRBV6-5
j_call: TRBJ2-6
cdr3_aa: CASSYVPFSGANVLTF

v_call: TRBV6-5
j_call: TRBJ1-5
cdr3_aa: CASSYSGYSNQPQHF

v_call: TRBV4-2
j_call: TRBJ2-2
cdr3_aa: CASSQDSGSTGELFF

v_call: TRBV6-5
j_call: TRBJ2-5
cdr3_aa: CASRELAGGKETQYF

v_call: TRBV6-6
j_call: TRBJ2-7
cdr3_aa: CASKTGQAYEQYF

v_call: TRBV6-1
j_call: TRBJ1-5
cdr3_aa: CASSEEVLPIYSNQPQHF

v_call: TRBV19
j_call: TRBJ1-2
cdr3_aa: CASSGGTSRVF

v_call: TRBV30
j_call: TRBJ1-1
cdr3_aa: CAWTGRDNTEAFF

v_call: TRBV4-3
j_call: TRBJ2-1
cdr3_aa: CASSQEAGATLYNEQFF

v_call: TRBV6-5
j_call: TRBJ2-7
cdr3_aa: CASSLTGSPAYEQYF

v_call: TRBV5-6
j_call: TRBJ2-7
cdr3_aa: CASSMELYEQYF

v_call: TRBV6-1
j_call: TRBJ2-2
cdr3_aa: CASSGQGGGELFF

v_call: TRBV19
j_call: TRBJ2-7
cdr3_aa: CASSGGTGGYEQYF

v_call: TRBV25-1
j_call: TRBJ2-1
cdr3_aa: CASSEPGYGEQFF

v_call: TRBV7-8
j_call: TRBJ2-1
cdr3_aa: CASSLPGVRNEQFF

v_call: TRBV15
j_call: TRBJ2-2
cdr3_aa: CATSRDRADTGELFF

v_call: TRBV4-3
j_call: TRBJ1-1
cdr3_aa: CASSQDRSEAFF

v_call: TRBV27
j_call: TRBJ2-2
cdr3_aa: CASTSLTRVSGGNTGELFF

v_call: TRBV7-9
j_call: TRBJ2-5
cdr3_aa: CASSHRGKTQYF